This T cell receptor beta chain was captured in a study of technical replicates of blood from a handful of donors. In germline, CDR1 is MDHEN, CDR2 SYDVKM. CDR3 length: 13 amino acids. Trimming took off 8 bases at V and 1 base at J, with 8 bases between the two ends. TCRdb keeps only in-frame clones here, not all; method: immunoSEQ multiplex PCR. The profile covers tens of thousands of clones, with roughly 92% appearing a single time and over 0.35% taken by the ten largest. The source material was T cells isolated from PBMCs. The sequence was obtained from a human donor in good health. This chain uses TRBV28 with TRBJ1-4; possibly TRBD1 for D (5 bases). The CDR3 DNA reads TGTGCCAGCCTAGGGGAAACTAATGAAAAACTGTTTTTT. It specifies CASLGETNEKLFF.